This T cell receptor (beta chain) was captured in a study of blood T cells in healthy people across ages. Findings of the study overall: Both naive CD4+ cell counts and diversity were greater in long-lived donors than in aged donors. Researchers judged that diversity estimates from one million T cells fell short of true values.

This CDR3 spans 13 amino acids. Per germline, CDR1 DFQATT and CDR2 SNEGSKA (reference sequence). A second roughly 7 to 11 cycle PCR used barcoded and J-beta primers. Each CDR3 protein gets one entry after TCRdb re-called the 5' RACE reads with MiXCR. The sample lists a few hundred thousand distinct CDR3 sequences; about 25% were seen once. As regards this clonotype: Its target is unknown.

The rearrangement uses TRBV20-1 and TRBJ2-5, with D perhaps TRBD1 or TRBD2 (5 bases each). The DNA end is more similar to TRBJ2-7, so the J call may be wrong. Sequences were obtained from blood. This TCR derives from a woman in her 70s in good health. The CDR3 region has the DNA TGCAGTGCTAGTGAGGGGACCGACTACGAGCAGTACTTC. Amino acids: CSASEGTDYEQYF.